These 8 T cell receptor beta chains were sequenced from one sample in a study of blood T cell repertoires in COVID-19. This table comes from immunoSEQ multiplex PCR, and its TCRdb copy is limited to in-frame clones, with some not included. The sample yields about 400,000 clones, around 87% seen once. The material sequenced was PBMCs or T cells enriched from blood (not recorded which). Receptors originate from a man between 35 and 55 years old in a cohort exposed to, infected with or recovered from COVID-19 (not recorded which).

As to this clone: This sample includes further DNA sequences coding for the same CDR3. The rearrangement links TRBV18 to TRBJ1-1; TRBD1 aligns across 8 bases. The germline V gene has CDR1 KGHSH and CDR2 LQKENI. The V gene end was trimmed by 2 bases and the J gene end by 0 bases; junction bases not matched to a gene: 5. This CDR3 has 16 residues. Here the CDR3 reads CASSPNRGGMNTEAFF. CDR3 coding DNA: TGTGCCAGCTCACCAAACAGGGGGGGTATGAACACTGAAGCTTTCTTT.

V usage is TRBV7-9 and J usage is TRBJ2-5; 9 nucleotides match TRBD2. CDR1 and CDR2 from the germline V gene are SEHNR and FQNEAQ (reference sequence). The CDR3 totals 18 residues. The J segment lost 2 bases and the V segment lost 3 bases, leaving 13 bases of the junction unmatched. The CDR3 protein is CASSFGAGGKMGQETQYF. The CDR3 DNA reads TGTGCCAGCAGCTTTGGGGCGGGAGGGAAAATGGGGCAAGAGACCCAGTACTTC. Combining the CDR3 with reference TRBV7-9 and TRBJ2-5 gives the whole variable domain DTGVSQNPRHKITKRGQNVTFRCDPISEHNRLYWYRQTLGQGPEFLTYFQNEAQLEKSRLLSDRFSAERPKGSFSTLEIQRTEQGDSAMYLCASSFGAGGKMGQETQYFGPGTRLLVL.

The chain is built from TRBV28 and TRBJ1-5, with D possibly being TRBD1 (5 bases). Germline values: CDR1 MDHEN, CDR2 SYDVKM. V was cut by 7 bases and J by 0 bases, with 13 bases left in between. This CDR3 is built from 15 residues. CDR3 amino acids: CASKSLGHSNQPQHF. CDR3 nucleotides: TGTGCCAGCAAATCACTGGGGCATAGCAATCAGCCCCAGCATTTT.

The chain uses TRBV18 and TRBJ1-4; no definite D call. Trimming cost V 4 bases and J 8 bases, with 14 bases left between them. The CDR3 is 14 residues long. CDR1 and CDR2 from the germline V gene are KGHSH and LQKENI. The DNA for the CDR3 is TGTGCCAGCTCACTTCAGGCAGGCGGGGAAAAACTGTTTTTT. Its protein is CASSLQAGGEKLFF.

The rearrangement uses TRBV2 and TRBJ1-2; D is undetermined. CDR1 is SNHLY and CDR2 is FYNNEI in the germline V gene. This CDR3 contains 13 residues. V was clipped by 1 base and J by 3 bases, with 6 bases between them. The CDR3 DNA follows: TGTGCCAGCAGTGAAGTGGGAGACTATGGCTACACCTTC. This translates into CASSEVGDYGYTF.

The chain recombines TRBV3-1 (or the pseudogene TRBV3-2) with TRBJ1-2; maybe TRBD1 (6 bases). V was trimmed by 4 bases and J by 5 bases, leaving 11 bases between them. The germline V gene encodes CDR1 LGHDT and CDR2 YNNKEL (reference sequence). CDR3 length: 13 amino acids. The CDR3 bases are TGTGCCAGCAGCCTAGGACAGAATTATGGCTACACCTTC. It yields the protein CASSLGQNYGYTF.

This clone was seen once. The chain is built from TRBV7-8 and TRBJ1-4; no firm D call. V was shortened by 0 bases and J by 0 bases, with 8 bases between the two germline ends. Germline CDR1 SGHVS, CDR2 FQNEAQ. The CDR3 loop spans 16 amino acids. The CDR3 bases are TGTGCCAGCAGCTTAGCCCTCGGGTCAACTAATGAAAAACTGTTTTTT. It codes for CASSLALGSTNEKLFF.

This clone has just one count. This chain connects TRBV9 to TRBJ2-5; 9 bases match TRBD2. CDR1 SGDLS and CDR2 YYNGEE come from the germline V gene. The CDR3 sequence is 16 residues long. The junction had 7 bases not matched to a gene; V was cut back by 0 bases and J by 4 bases. DNA for the CDR3: TGTGCCAGCAGCGTAGGCCCTAGCGGGATACGAGAGACCCAGTACTTC. Amino acids: CASSVGPSGIRETQYF.